This passage covers 24 T cell receptor beta chains from one sample sequenced in a study of blood T cell repertoires in COVID-19. The protocol was immunoSEQ multiplex PCR, while the TCRdb copy is restricted to in-frame clones and leaves out a portion. Of about 37,000 clones in the sample, about 89% are singletons; the top ten hold under 8%. Sequencing was carried out using peripheral blood. These TCRs come from a human donor in a cohort sampled during active COVID-19.

This chain links TRBV14 with TRBJ2-7, with 9 bases that match TRBD2. The CDR3 sequence is 17 residues long. The ends lost 3 bases at V and 3 bases at J; junction bases unmatched: 12. In germline, CDR1 is SGHDN, CDR2 FVKESK. In DNA, the CDR3 is TGTGCCAGCAGCCAGAGGCCCTCAGCGGGAGGCTTCTACGAGCAGTACTTC. This translates into CASSQRPSAGGFYEQYF.

The count of this clone is one. J is TRBJ2-7 and V is TRBV5-1; TRBD1 agrees at 11 bases. V gave up 4 bases and J gave up 3 bases; unmatched junction bases: 9. The CDR3 is 16 amino acids. Germline V gives CDR1 SGHRS, CDR2 YFSETQ. The DNA for the CDR3 is TGCGCCAGCAGCCCGACCTGGACAGGGGGCAGCTACGAGCAGTACTTC. Translated, it gives CASSPTWTGGSYEQYF.

This chain's CDR3 is CASSPTSGTGPYEQYF. The CDR3 nucleotides read TGTGCCAGCAGCCCAACCTCCGGGACAGGCCCCTACGAGCAGTACTTC. The V call is TRBV7-2, the J call TRBJ2-7; TRBD1 matches at 8 bases. Germline loops: CDR1 SGHTA, CDR2 FQGNSA. The V segment lost 5 bases and the J segment 2 bases; nucleotides outside the gene matches: 11. The CDR3 consists of 16 residues.

The chain links TRBV5-5 to TRBJ1-6; a weak D match, TRBD1 (5 bases). V was pared by 3 bases and J by 6 bases, with 13 bases between. Germline V gene data show CDR1 as SGHKS and CDR2 as YYEKEE (reference sequence). The CDR3 contains 15 residues. As DNA, the CDR3 is TGTGCCAGCAGCTGGGGCCCGGGTGGTAATTCACCCCTCCACTTT. Its protein is CASSWGPGGNSPLHF.

The J gene is TRBJ2-5, the V gene TRBV6-5; weak D call: TRBD2 (7 bases). From germline, CDR1 is MNHEY and CDR2 SVGAGI. Deletions cut 2 bases from V and 5 bases from J, with 12 bases between. The CDR3 has 14 residues. The CDR3 DNA reads as TGTGCCAGCAGTTACGCACAGGGAGGGGAGACCCAGTACTTC. Protein product: CASSYAQGGETQYF.

This sequence joins TRBV7-2 and TRBJ2-7; 16 nucleotides agree with TRBD2. CDR3 length: 19 residues. J was trimmed by 4 bases and V by 5 bases; bases with no gene match: 14. The germline CDR1 and CDR2 sequences are SGHTA and FQGNSA. The CDR3 sequence: CASSLNPQGLAGGNYEQYF. CDR3 in DNA: TGTGCCAGCAGCCTAAACCCCCAGGGACTAGCGGGAGGGAATTACGAGCAGTACTTC.

This clone was seen once. The rearrangement uses TRBV5-1 and TRBJ2-7; 9 bases align to TRBD1. Trimming cost V 5 bases and J 5 bases; bases outside gene matches: 5. Germline CDR1 is SGHRS and CDR2 is YFSETQ. This CDR3 region has 13 residues. The CDR3 DNA is TGCGCCAGCAGACCGGGACAGGGACACGAGCAGTACTTC. It encodes CASRPGQGHEQYF.

This chain's CDR3 is CASSRTPSSYEQYF. CDR3 DNA sequence: TGTGCCAGCAGTCGGACACCTTCTTCCTACGAGCAGTACTTC. The chain uses TRBV6-5 and TRBJ2-7; D may be TRBD1 (5 bases). The CDR3 extends over 14 amino acids. With 5 bases removed from V and 1 base from J, the gap between germline ends came to 12 bases. Germline CDR1 is MNHEY and CDR2 is SVGAGI.

The chain couples TRBV12-3 or TRBV12-4 to TRBJ2-7; 10 nucleotides align to TRBD1. This CDR3 has 13 amino acids. Germline trimming cut 6 bases from V and 3 bases from J; bases unmatched to any gene: 2. The CDR3: CASRRTGGYEQYF. CDR3 in DNA: TGTGCCAGCAGACGGACAGGGGGCTACGAGCAGTACTTC.

This chain uses TRBV18 with TRBJ1-3; no definite D call. Germline CDR1 reads KGHSH; CDR2 reads LQKENI. The V and J ends lost 5 bases and 1 base respectively, with 12 bases between them. There are 15 residues in the CDR3. CDR3 sequence reads: CASSSWARSGNTIYF. In DNA form, the CDR3 reads TGTGCCAGCTCATCCTGGGCCCGATCTGGAAACACCATATATTTT.

The chain is built from TRBV10-2 and TRBJ2-3; D is unclear. V was clipped by 2 bases and J by 0 bases, with 9 bases between them. Germline loops: CDR1 WSHSY, CDR2 SAAADI. The CDR3 extends over 15 amino acids. The CDR3 coding sequence is TGCGCCAGCAGTGAGAGTGCGGTTAGCACAGATACGCAGTATTTT. It specifies CASSESAVSTDTQYF.

V is TRBV10-1 and J is TRBJ2-1; 13 bases are a match to TRBD2. Germline values: CDR1 WNHNN, CDR2 SYGVQD (reference sequence). The CDR3 runs 18 residues. J gave up 0 bases and V 0 bases, and 2 bases lay outside the gene matches. CDR3 DNA: TGCGCCAGCAGTGAGTCCGGGACTAGCGGGACCTCCTACAATGAGCAGTTCTTC. Protein product: CASSESGTSGTSYNEQFF.

This rearrangement joins TRBV5-6 to TRBJ2-2, with D possibly TRBD1 on 6 matching bases. Germline CDR1 is SGHDT and CDR2 is YYEEEE. V was cut by 5 bases and J by 2 bases, with 19 bases left in between. The CDR3 consists of 17 residues. CDR3 DNA: TGTGCCAGCAGAATTGGGCCGGGACAAGGAAACACCGGGGAGCTGTTTTTT. The encoded protein is CASRIGPGQGNTGELFF.

In this sample, this clone turned up a few times. V is TRBV6-6 and J is TRBJ1-1; 7 bases agree with TRBD1. Germline V gene lookup returns CDR1 MNHNY and CDR2 SVGAGI (reference sequence). With 2 bases clipped from V and 3 bases from J, the junction kept 6 bases outside the gene matches. This CDR3 has 15 residues. The CDR3 reads CASSYPTGIDTEAFF. The CDR3 nucleotides are TGTGCCAGCAGTTACCCGACAGGGATTGACACTGAAGCTTTCTTT.

This clone showed up just a few times. This rearrangement joins TRBV6-6 to TRBJ1-6, with a tentative D call TRBD1 (6 bases). The V gene's germline CDR1 is MNHNY and CDR2 SVGAGI (reference sequence). Between the trimmed V and J ends, which lost 6 bases and 5 bases, there was a span of 14 bases. The CDR3 is 15 amino acids. CDR3 sequence reads: CASSTQTGDNSPLHF. CDR3 nucleotide sequence: TGTGCCAGCAGCACCCAGACAGGAGATAATTCACCCCTCCACTTT.

V gene TRBV9 combines with J gene TRBJ2-3, with a tentative D call TRBD1 (5 bases). The germline V gene has CDR1 SGDLS and CDR2 YYNGEE. CDR3 size: 14 residues. V gave up 4 bases and J gave up 4 bases, with 13 bases separating them. The CDR3: CASSPPGSPDTQYF. The CDR3, as DNA: TGTGCCAGCAGCCCACCAGGGTCCCCAGATACGCAGTATTTT.

This clone has only one observation. The V gene is TRBV5-1, the J gene TRBJ2-3, with D maybe TRBD2 (6 bases). This CDR3 region has 12 residues. Trimming cost V 3 bases and J 6 bases, with 8 bases left between them. Germline V CDR1 and CDR2: SGHRS, YFSETQ. CDR3: CASSWEEDTQYF. The CDR3 region has the DNA TGCGCCAGCAGCTGGGAGGAGGATACGCAGTATTTT.

V usage is TRBV7-9 and J usage is TRBJ2-1; TRBD2 matches 15 bases. CDR1 and CDR2 from the germline V gene are SEHNR and FQNEAQ (reference sequence). This CDR3 comprises 19 residues. Trimming took 3 bases from V and 5 from J; bases not matched to a gene: 11. CDR3 loop: CASSFSRGLAGGSDNEQFF. The CDR3 DNA reads TGTGCCAGCAGCTTTTCCCGGGGACTAGCGGGAGGCTCGGACAATGAGCAGTTCTTC.

This chain links TRBV5-1 with TRBJ2-2, with 9 bases fitting TRBD2. Per germline, CDR1 SGHRS and CDR2 YFSETQ. With V trimmed by 3 bases and J by 4 bases, 13 bases remained unmatched. This CDR3 is 18 amino acids long. The CDR3 sequence: CASSWNPASGARTGELFF. The DNA for the CDR3 is TGCGCCAGCAGCTGGAACCCCGCTAGCGGGGCCCGCACCGGGGAGCTGTTTTTT.

V gene TRBV29-1 combines with J gene TRBJ2-7, with TRBD1 matching 10 bases. CDR1 and CDR2 (germline): SQVTM, ANQGSEA. CDR3 length: 13 amino acids. Trimming removed 6 bases from V and 3 bases from J; junction bases left unmatched: 5. The CDR3, as DNA: TGCAGCGTACAGGGACAGGGGAACTACGAGCAGTACTTC. It yields the protein CSVQGQGNYEQYF.

V is TRBV11-2 and J is TRBJ2-1; no clear D gene. The CDR3 is 14 residues long. Germline V gene sequence: CDR1 SGHAT, CDR2 FQNNGV. Trimming stripped 7 bases from V and 6 bases from J, with 16 bases between. CDR3 in DNA: TGTGCCAGCACCCAACAGTTTACGGCCAATGAGCAGTTCTTC. It translates to CASTQQFTANEQFF.

This clone has a single count. The chain uses TRBV5-1 and TRBJ2-5; 7 bases align to TRBD1. The germline gives CDR1 SGHRS, CDR2 YFSETQ. With 0 bases clipped from V and 5 bases from J, the junction kept 10 bases outside the gene matches. This CDR3 has 16 residues. The CDR3: CASSLEGGGLSETQYF. The CDR3 DNA sequence: TGCGCCAGCAGCTTGGAAGGGGGCGGACTTTCGGAGACCCAGTACTTC.

This clone was seen only once. This chain connects TRBV3-1 (or the pseudogene TRBV3-2) to TRBJ1-4, with D possibly TRBD1 on 6 matching bases. V lost 6 bases, J lost 11 bases, and 16 bases lay in between. The CDR3 is made up of 13 amino acids. The germline V gene encodes CDR1 LGHDT and CDR2 YNNKEL (reference sequence). This chain's CDR3 is CASRPAAGAKLFF. Here the CDR3 DNA reads TGTGCCAGCAGGCCGGCCGCGGGGGCCAAACTGTTTTTT.

The rearrangement joins TRBV10-1 to TRBJ1-1; D unclear. Germline CDR1 reads WNHNN; CDR2 reads SYGVQD (reference sequence). The ends were cut back, 2 bases at V and 6 bases at J, with 13 bases in the middle. The CDR3 consists of 14 residues. CDR3 loop: CASSEARPLAEAFF. Written as DNA, the CDR3 is TGCGCCAGCAGTGAGGCCCGCCCGTTAGCTGAAGCTTTCTTT.